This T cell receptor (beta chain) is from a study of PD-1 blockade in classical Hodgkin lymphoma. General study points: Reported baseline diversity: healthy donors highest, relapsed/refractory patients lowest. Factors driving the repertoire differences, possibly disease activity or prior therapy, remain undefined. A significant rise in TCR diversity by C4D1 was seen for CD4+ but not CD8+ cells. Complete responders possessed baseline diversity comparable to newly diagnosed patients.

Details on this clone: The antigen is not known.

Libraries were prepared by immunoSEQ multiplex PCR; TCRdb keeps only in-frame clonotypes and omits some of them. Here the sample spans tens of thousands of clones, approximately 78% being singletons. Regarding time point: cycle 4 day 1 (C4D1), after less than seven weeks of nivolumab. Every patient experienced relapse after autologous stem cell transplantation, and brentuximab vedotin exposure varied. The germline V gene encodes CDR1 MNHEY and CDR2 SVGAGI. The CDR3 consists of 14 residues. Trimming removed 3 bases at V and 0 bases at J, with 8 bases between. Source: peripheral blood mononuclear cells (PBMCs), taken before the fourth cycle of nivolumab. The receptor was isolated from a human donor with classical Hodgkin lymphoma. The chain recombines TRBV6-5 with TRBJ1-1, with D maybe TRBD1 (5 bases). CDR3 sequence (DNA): TGTGCCAGCAGTTATGCAGGGATGAACACTGAAGCTTTCTTT. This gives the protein CASSYAGMNTEAFF.